The 21 T cell receptor beta chains in this list originate from one sample, sequenced in a study of shared clonotypes between healthy human individuals. This table comes from immunoSEQ multiplex PCR, and its TCRdb copy is limited to in-frame clones, with some not included. The sample holds under 1 million clones, 90% to 95% seen once. Naive CD8 isolation took CD45RO-negative cells positively selected for CCR7 and excluded terminally differentiated effector memory CD45RA+ cells. The specimen was naive CD8+ T cells sorted from blood. These receptors came from a man aged 30 to 45 in good health.

This chain uses TRBV11-2 with TRBJ2-7; weak D call: TRBD2 (5 bases). Deletions cut 1 base from V and 2 bases from J, with 12 bases between. The CDR3 extends over 15 amino acids. CDR1 and CDR2 (germline): SGHAT, FQNNGV. CDR3 bases: TGTGCCAGCAGCTTAGTTGGACTTACTCCCTACGAGCAGTACTTC. Translated: CASSLVGLTPYEQYF.

The rearrangement uses TRBV6-1 and TRBJ2-2, with TRBD1 matching over 8 bases. The ends lost 2 bases at V and 4 bases at J; junction bases unmatched: 9. The CDR3 spans 17 residues. The germline V gene encodes CDR1 MNHNS and CDR2 SASEGT. The CDR3 DNA reads as TGTGCCAGCAGTGAATACGGGCCAGGGGGCAGCACCGGGGAGCTGTTTTTT. The encoded protein is CASSEYGPGGSTGELFF.

The genes are TRBV9 and TRBJ2-4; D not certain. The CDR3 length is 14 residues. Deletions cut 1 base from V and 5 bases from J, with 10 bases between. The germline CDR1 and CDR2 sequences are SGDLS and YYNGEE. The CDR3 is CASSVLDAENIQYF. CDR3 nucleotide sequence: TGTGCCAGCAGCGTACTCGACGCCGAAAACATTCAGTACTTC.

The chain is built from TRBV19 and TRBJ1-1; 7 positions match TRBD1. The CDR3 length is 16 residues. Losses at the gene ends were 4 bases for V and 0 bases for J; bases not matched to a gene: 8. Germline CDR1 LNHDA, CDR2 SQIVND (reference sequence). CDR3 loop: CASSTITDRLNTEAFF. CDR3 sequence (DNA): TGTGCCAGTAGTACAATCACGGACAGGCTGAACACTGAAGCTTTCTTT.

This clone was seen repeatedly, ten times or more. The rearrangement uses TRBV4-1 and TRBJ2-7, with 9 bases fitting TRBD2. The ends lost 0 bases at V and 3 bases at J; junction bases unmatched: 6. Per the germline V gene, CDR1 is MGHRA and CDR2 is YSYEKL. The CDR3 consists of 16 residues. CDR3: CASSQDQASGIYEQYF. For the CDR3, the DNA is TGCGCCAGCAGCCAAGATCAAGCTAGCGGGATCTACGAGCAGTACTTC.

This chain connects TRBV18 to TRBJ1-5; 8 nucleotides align to TRBD1. With V trimmed by 3 bases and J by 4 bases, 5 bases remained unmatched. The germline V gene encodes CDR1 KGHSH and CDR2 LQKENI. The CDR3 has 15 amino acids. CDR3 in amino acids: CASSPGTGRNQPQHF. The CDR3 DNA reads as TGTGCCAGCTCACCCGGGACAGGCAGGAATCAGCCCCAGCATTTT.

The chain couples TRBV27 to TRBJ2-1; TRBD2 matches 10 bases. Germline lookup yields CDR1 MNHEY and CDR2 SMNVEV (reference sequence). This CDR3 spans 14 amino acids. The ends lost 8 bases at V and 4 bases at J; junction bases unmatched: 5. This CDR3 is CASHPSGSYNEQFF. In DNA form, the CDR3 reads TGTGCCAGCCACCCTAGCGGGAGTTACAATGAGCAGTTCTTC.

The V and J genes are TRBV4-2 and TRBJ2-7; D may match TRBD1 or TRBD2 (5 bases each). This CDR3 contains 15 residues. Germline V gene sequence: CDR1 LGHNA, CDR2 YNFKEQ. The V end was cut by 0 bases, the J end by 5 bases, with 14 bases between. The CDR3 here is CASSQENEGFDEQYF. CDR3 DNA sequence: TGTGCCAGCAGCCAAGAAAACGAGGGGTTCGACGAGCAGTACTTC.

The genes are TRBV9 and TRBJ2-2; perhaps TRBD1 as D (6 bases). CDR1 and CDR2 (germline): SGDLS, YYNGEE. The CDR3 has 14 amino acids. V lost 3 bases, J lost 10 bases, and 16 bases lay in between. The DNA for the CDR3 is TGTGCCAGCAGCGGCCAACAGGGTTCCGTGGAGCTGTTTTTT. It translates to CASSGQQGSVELFF.

V gene TRBV7-6 combines with J gene TRBJ2-5; 9 bases are shared with TRBD2. Germline values: CDR1 SGHVS, CDR2 FNYEAQ. The J segment lost 5 bases and the V segment lost 10 bases, leaving 14 bases of the junction unmatched. The length of the CDR3 is 15 residues. As DNA, the CDR3 is TGTGCCACCCAGGAGACTAGCGGAGGCTTGGAGACCCAGTACTTC. Translating gives CATQETSGGLETQYF.

The chain uses TRBV11-2 and TRBJ2-1, with D unclear. The CDR3 has 12 amino acids. CDR1 is SGHAT, CDR2 FQNNGV, per germline. Trimming removed 5 bases at V and 10 bases at J, with 12 bases between. CDR3 loop: CASSQLLLEQFF. The CDR3 bases are TGTGCCAGCAGCCAGCTCCTTTTAGAGCAGTTCTTC.

This clone was detected only once. V and J are TRBV21-1 and TRBJ2-1; the D call of TRBD2 is as the table states it, not checked on the DNA. TRBV21-1 is termed a pseudogene. The length of the CDR3 is 18 residues. CDR3 in amino acids: CASSRGPSGRSSYNEQFF. The CDR3 DNA reads TGTGCCAGCAGTCGAGGACCTAGCGGGAGGAGCTCCTACAATGAGCAGTTCTTC.

The CDR3 loop reads CASSLGLLAGANEQFF. The CDR3 DNA follows: TGTGCCAGCAGTTTAGGCCTACTAGCGGGAGCCAATGAGCAGTTCTTC. The V gene is TRBV28, the J gene TRBJ2-1; 11 nucleotides match TRBD2. The CDR3 spans 16 residues. Losses at the gene ends were 2 bases for V and 6 bases for J; bases not matched to a gene: 6. Germline loops: CDR1 MDHEN, CDR2 SYDVKM.

About this clone: Other nucleotide sequences from this sample produce the same CDR3. This chain links TRBV28 with TRBJ2-1, with D perhaps matching TRBD2 (5 bases). The CDR3 loop spans 14 amino acids. Germline CDR1 reads MDHEN; CDR2 reads SYDVKM. V lost 2 bases and J 0 bases, leaving 5 bases between the germline ends. CDR3: CASSLGSSYNEQFF. The CDR3 coding sequence is TGTGCCAGCAGTTTAGGGAGCTCCTACAATGAGCAGTTCTTC.

This chain joins TRBV7-9 and TRBJ2-1; D is possibly TRBD2 (7 bases). The CDR3 totals 18 residues. V was clipped by 1 base and J by 1 base, with 17 bases between them. Germline CDR1 SEHNR, CDR2 FQNEAQ (reference sequence). CDR3 nucleotide sequence: TGTGCCAGCAGCTTAGTGGGGGCGGGAGAGTGGTCCTACAATGAGCAGTTCTTC. It codes for CASSLVGAGEWSYNEQFF.

The chain has TRBV29-1 and TRBJ2-1; D unclear. This CDR3 region has 12 residues. Germline CDR1 is SQVTM and CDR2 is ANQGSEA. V lost 0 bases, J lost 8 bases, and 8 bases lay in between. CDR3: CSVEDLGYEQFF. In DNA form, the CDR3 reads TGCAGCGTTGAAGATCTGGGCTATGAGCAGTTCTTC.

The chain has TRBV11-2 and TRBJ2-5; TRBD2 agrees at 9 bases. The CDR3 extends over 14 amino acids. The junction had 10 bases not matched to a gene; V was cut back by 5 bases and J by 9 bases. Looked up from germline, CDR1 is SGHAT and CDR2 is FQNNGV. CDR3: CASSPSGGGGAQYF. CDR3 DNA: TGTGCCAGCAGCCCCTCGGGCGGGGGGGGAGCCCAGTACTTC.

The CDR3 bases are TGTGCCAGTAGTATAGGACGGGTGGATGAGCAGTTCTTC. Amino acids: CASSIGRVDEQFF. This chain links TRBV19 with TRBJ2-1, with unresolved D. The V and J ends lost 1 base and 8 bases respectively, with 9 bases between them. CDR3 length: 13 amino acids. The V gene's germline CDR1 is LNHDA and CDR2 SQIVND (reference sequence).

The chain recombines TRBV13 with TRBJ2-7; D uncertain. From germline, CDR1 is PRHDT and CDR2 FYEKMQ (reference sequence). V shed 5 bases and J shed 6 bases, with 8 bases lying between them. The CDR3 runs 11 residues. CDR3 loop: CASSQALEQYF. The DNA for the CDR3 is TGTGCCAGCAGCCAAGCCCTCGAGCAGTACTTC.

V usage is TRBV14 and J usage is TRBJ2-5; tentatively, D is TRBD2 (6 bases). Trimming left V 2 bases short and J 2 bases short, with 9 bases between. The CDR3 has 14 residues. The germline CDR1 and CDR2 sequences are SGHDN and FVKESK. As DNA, the CDR3 is TGTGCCAGCAGCCAATTCCGGGAGCAAGAGACCCAGTACTTC. It encodes CASSQFREQETQYF.

This sequence joins TRBV6-6 and TRBJ1-1; 11 bases align to TRBD1. There are 15 residues in the CDR3. V lost 0 bases to trimming and J lost 4 bases; unmatched junction nucleotides: 1. Germline CDR1 is MNHNY and CDR2 is SVGAGI (reference sequence). CDR3 protein: CASSYSGQGVTEAFF. The CDR3 region has the DNA TGTGCCAGCAGTTACTCGGGACAGGGGGTCACTGAAGCTTTCTTT.